This T cell receptor (beta chain) was retrieved from a study of molecular identifiers for immune sequencing clone quantification. Study outcomes and limitations: Clones above 20 RNA copies contained over 98% of effector molecules but under 1% of naive ones.

Methods described previously, with TCR primers listed, were used for bulk TCR libraries. TCRdb reanalysed the PCR reads using MiXCR and keeps one entry per CDR3 protein. The sample lists approximately 320,000 distinct CDR3 sequences; roughly a quarter were seen once. Points on this clonotype: Its antigen is not known.

CDR3 length equals 15 residues. The germline V and J ends were trimmed by 1 base and 2 bases, with 11 bases remaining between them. Source material: naive CD8+ T cells from blood, with Jurkat cell RNA spiked in. Subset meaning: FACS-sorted CD8+CD4-CCR7+CD45RA+ naive T cells. This chain uses TRBV12-3 or TRBV12-4 with TRBJ1-1; no clear D gene. The TCR originated in a human donor in good health. Some libraries in this study had Jurkat cell RNA spiked in. The CDR3: CASSLDSSVNTEAFF. The CDR3 DNA reads TGTGCCAGCAGTTTAGATTCTTCCGTAAACACTGAAGCTTTCTTT.